Sequencing of this T cell receptor beta chain was carried out in a study of cytomegalovirus exposure and HLA in healthy donors. V shed 2 bases and J shed 2 bases, with 10 bases lying between them. This CDR3 has 15 residues. CDR1 and CDR2 from the germline V gene are MDHEN and SYDVKM. The count of this clone is one. Its antigen is still unknown. Study-wide points: A later analysis reportedly found that, within productive TCRs, an Asian-associated ancestry cluster had fewer N-insertions than the mean observed across the roughly 670 donors. Judged likely to be a sequencing artifact was a cluster of highly shared sequence variants. A later analysis found that most CMV-associated TCR beta chains appeared HLA-restricted. A missense DCLRE1C variant was associated with V- and J-gene trimming of TCR beta chains in a later analysis, and an independent cohort replicated the association.

Use of 60 Vbeta and 13 Jbeta primers characterized the PCR. Libraries were prepared by immunoSEQ multiplex PCR; TCRdb keeps only in-frame clonotypes and omits some of them. Of 180,000 or so clones listed, roughly 80% are singletons. V usage is TRBV28 and J usage is TRBJ1-5; D gene ambiguous. The source material was PBMCs. This sequence originates from a woman between 40 and 55 years old in good health and CMV-seropositive. CDR3 sequence (DNA): TGTGCCAGCAGTTTAGGTGGAGCGGGCAATCAGCCCCAGCATTTT. Its translation is CASSLGGAGNQPQHF.